The clone carrying this T cell receptor (beta chain) rates as medium-sized. Its antigen is unidentified. The germline CDR1 and CDR2 sequences are MNHEY and SMNVEV (reference sequence). The CDR3 has 15 residues. V shed 5 bases and J 6 bases; nucleotides not matched to a gene: 9. This entry belongs to a study of T-cell memory formation after mild COVID-19. As for the study in general: TCR clusters were mostly donor specific. Study findings and constraints: The main location of contracting CD4+ clones was CM and EM, and that of contracting CD8+ clones was EMRA. Later expanders leaned toward CD4+, whereas clones contracting from day 15 to 85 were balanced CD4/CD8.

Using its own MiXCR run on the 5' RACE reads, TCRdb lists one record per CDR3 protein. The sample holds about 38,000 distinct CDR3 sequences, 10% to 12% seen once. Material: PBMCs or a T cell subset sorted from them (not recorded which). This sequence was found in a man between 18 and 35 years old who had mild COVID-19 (a few samples of this study predate the infection). Cell type and time point are not known. V is TRBV27 and J is TRBJ2-1, with TRBD2 identical over 8 bases. The CDR3 here is CASSLSGGPANEQFF. CDR3 nucleotides: TGTGCCAGCAGTCTAAGCGGGGGCCCAGCCAATGAGCAGTTCTTC.